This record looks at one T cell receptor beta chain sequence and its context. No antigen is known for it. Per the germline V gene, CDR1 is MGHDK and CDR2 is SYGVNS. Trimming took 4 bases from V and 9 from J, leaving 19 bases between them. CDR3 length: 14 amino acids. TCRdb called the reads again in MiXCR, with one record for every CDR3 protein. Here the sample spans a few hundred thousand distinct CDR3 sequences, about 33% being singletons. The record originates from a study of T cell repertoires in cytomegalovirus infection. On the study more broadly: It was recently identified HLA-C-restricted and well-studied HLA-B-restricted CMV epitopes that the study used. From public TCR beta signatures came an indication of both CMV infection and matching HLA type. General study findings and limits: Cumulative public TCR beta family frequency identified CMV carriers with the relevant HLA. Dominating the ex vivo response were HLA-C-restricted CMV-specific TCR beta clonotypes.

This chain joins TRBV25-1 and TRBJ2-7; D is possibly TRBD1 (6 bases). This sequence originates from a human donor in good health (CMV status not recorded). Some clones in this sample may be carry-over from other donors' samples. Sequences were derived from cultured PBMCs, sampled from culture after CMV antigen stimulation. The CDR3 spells CASSVTGGIQAQYF. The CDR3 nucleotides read TGTGCCAGCAGTGTGACAGGAGGCATTCAAGCGCAGTACTTC.